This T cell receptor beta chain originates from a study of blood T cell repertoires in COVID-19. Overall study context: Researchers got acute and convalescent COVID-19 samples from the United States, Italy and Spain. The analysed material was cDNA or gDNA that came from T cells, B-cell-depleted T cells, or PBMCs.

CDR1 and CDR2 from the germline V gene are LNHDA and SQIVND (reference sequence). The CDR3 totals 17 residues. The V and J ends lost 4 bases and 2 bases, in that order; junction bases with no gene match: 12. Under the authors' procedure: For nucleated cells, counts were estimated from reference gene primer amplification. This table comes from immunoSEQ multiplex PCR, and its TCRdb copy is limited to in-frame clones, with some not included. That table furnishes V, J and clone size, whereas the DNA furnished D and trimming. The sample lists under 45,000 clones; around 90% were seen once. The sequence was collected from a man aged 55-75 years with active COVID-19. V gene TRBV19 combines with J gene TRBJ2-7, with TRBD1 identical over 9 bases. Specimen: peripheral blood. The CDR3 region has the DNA TGTGCCAGTAGTACGATCTCCCCGGGACAGGGAACCTACGAGCAGTACTTC. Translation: CASSTISPGQGTYEQYF. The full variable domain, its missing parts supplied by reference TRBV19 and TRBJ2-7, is DGGITQSPKYLFRKEGQNVTLSCEQNLNHDAMYWYRQDPGQGLRLIYYSQIVNDFQKGDIAEGYSVSREKKESFPLTVTSAQKNPTAFYLCASSTISPGQGTYEQYFGPGTRLTVT.